This TCR beta chain appears in the sequencing data of a study of blood T cell repertoires in COVID-19. Study-wide context: Acute and convalescent COVID-19 samples came from the United States, Italy and Spain. T cells, B-cell-depleted T cells, or PBMCs supplied cDNA or gDNA.

Original handling: From reference gene primer amplification, estimates of nucleated cell counts were derived. Assay used: immunoSEQ multiplex PCR; TCRdb lists only in-frame clones, some missing. V and J calls and clone size are as listed in that table; D and trimming were resolved from the DNA. This table holds under 75,000 clones, roughly 90% found once. V lost 6 bases and J lost 4, with 10 bases in between. This CDR3 is 13 amino acids long. Germline values: CDR1 MNHNY, CDR2 SVGAGI (reference sequence). V usage is TRBV6-6 and J usage is TRBJ2-1; D is unclear. The source is a man aged 55-75 years with active COVID-19. The sample was peripheral blood. CDR3 coding DNA: TGTGCCAGCAGCCTGACTTCTTACAATGAGCAGTTCTTC. This gives the protein CASSLTSYNEQFF.